These T cell receptor beta chains were read from a single sample in a study of response to subunit inactivated influenza vaccine. TCRdb analysed the RT-PCR reads with MiXCR anew, one entry per CDR3 protein. Seen here are hundreds of thousands of distinct CDR3 sequences, approximately 12% observed once, and the top ten hold 9.5% to 13%. This material consisted of PBMCs from blood, taken on the day of vaccination. These receptors were collected from a man in his forties or fifties who received an inactivated influenza vaccine. Each CDR3 is given with its conserved first and last residue. D genes are given only for firm matches. The size entry is marked missing in some rows and otherwise reads once, few, many or a size class.

V gene,CDR3 length,J gene,clone size,D gene,CDR3 DNA,CDR3 protein
TRBV24-1,15,TRBJ2-2,.,.,TGTGCCACCAGTGATTCTAACAGGCCAACCGGGGAGCTGTTTTTT,CATSDSNRPTGELFF
TRBV10-2,15,TRBJ2-1,.,TRBD2,TGCGCCAGCAGTTCTCTAGCGGGTTTCTACAATGAGCAGTTCTTC,CASSSLAGFYNEQFF
TRBV7-8,14,TRBJ1-4,few,.,TGTGCCAGCAGCTGGTGGACATCTAATGAAAAACTGTTTTTT,CASSWWTSNEKLFF
TRBV20-1,14,TRBJ1-1,.,.,TGCAGTGCTCTTAAAGGGGCGATGAACACTGAAGCTTTCTTT,CSALKGAMNTEAFF
TRBV7-2,15,TRBJ2-5,many,.,TGTGCCAGCAGCTTAGTTAGGGCTCGGGGAGAGACCCAGTACTTC,CASSLVRARGETQYF
TRBV5-1,15,TRBJ2-7,once,.,TGCGCCAGCAGCCGTCTTTTGTACGGAACCTACGAGCAGTACTTC,CASSRLLYGTYEQYF
TRBV27,14,TRBJ1-3,.,.,TGTGCCAGCAGTTTGGGAGCGGCTGGAAACACCATATATTTT,CASSLGAAGNTIYF
TRBV12-3/TRBV12-4,15,TRBJ1-4,many,TRBD1,TGTGCCAGCAGTCCCGGGACAGCCTATAATGAAAAACTGTTTTTT,CASSPGTAYNEKLFF
TRBV12-3/TRBV12-4,17,TRBJ2-3,few,TRBD1,TGTGCCAGCAGTTTCAAGGACAGGTCACCAATCACAGATACGCAGTATTTT,CASSFKDRSPITDTQYF
TRBV28,15,TRBJ2-7,.,.,TGTGCCAGCAGTTTACCAACAGGAAGCTCCTACGAGCAGTACTTC,CASSLPTGSSYEQYF
TRBV3-1,17,TRBJ2-7,.,.,TGTGCCAGCAGCCAAGATCCCGGGCGGGTCATCGCCTACGAGCAGTACTTC,CASSQDPGRVIAYEQYF
TRBV4-2,15,TRBJ1-1,.,.,TGTGCCAGCAGCCCTTACACACCCGAGGGGACTGAAGCTTTCTTT,CASSPYTPEGTEAFF
TRBV5-5,16,TRBJ2-5,few,TRBD2,TGTGCCAGCAGCTTGAGCCTAGCGGGGGGGCAAGAGACCCAGTACTTC,CASSLSLAGGQETQYF
TRBV5-1,14,TRBJ1-6,.,.,TGCGCCAGCAGCTTGGACGGCCTTAATTCACCCCTCCACTTT,CASSLDGLNSPLHF
TRBV12-3/TRBV12-4,15,TRBJ2-1,.,.,TGTGCCAGCAGTTTACGGGGGTCCGTATACAATGAGCAGTTCTTC,CASSLRGSVYNEQFF
TRBV29-1,17,TRBJ2-5,.,TRBD2,TGCAGCGTTGAAGATAGTAGGCGGTTAGCGGGAGGGGAGACCCAGTACTTC,CSVEDSRRLAGGETQYF
TRBV10-3,14,TRBJ2-1,few,TRBD2,TGTGCCATCAGTGAGGTCCGACTAGCGGGAGAGCAGTTCTTC,CAISEVRLAGEQFF
TRBV5-1,15,TRBJ2-7,few,.,TGCGCCAGCAGCCCTTTGGACAGTCGATCCTACGAGCAGTACTTC,CASSPLDSRSYEQYF
TRBV7-8,18,TRBJ1-1,.,.,TGTGCCAGCAGACCTCGGCGGGGGCTAAGGGGTAGGAACACTGAAGCTTTCTTT,CASRPRRGLRGRNTEAFF
TRBV5-5,18,TRBJ2-2,few,TRBD1,TGTGCCAGCAGCTCTATCCGGGGACAGGGGGAACGGACCGGGGAGCTGTTTTTT,CASSSIRGQGERTGELFF
TRBV4-3,14,TRBJ2-2,.,.,TGCGCCAGCAGCCAAGAAGCGTACCACGGGGAGCTGTTTTTT,CASSQEAYHGELFF
TRBV4-2,15,TRBJ2-2,.,.,TGTGCCAGCAGACTGCAGGTGACGAACACCGGGGAGCTGTTTTTT,CASRLQVTNTGELFF
TRBV29-1,13,TRBJ2-2,.,.,TGCAGCGGGCAGGGTGGGGACACCGGGGAGCTGTTTTTT,CSGQGGDTGELFF
TRBV20-1,16,TRBJ2-2,few,TRBD1,TGCAGTGCTAGGATGGACGGGACAGGTTACACCGGGGAGCTGTTTTTT,CSARMDGTGYTGELFF
TRBV29-1,14,TRBJ2-3,.,TRBD1,TGCAGCGCATTTTGGACAGGCGGCACAGATACGCAGTATTTT,CSAFWTGGTDTQYF
TRBV24-1,13,TRBJ2-7,.,.,TGTGCCACCAGTGATTTGCGCCGGTACGAGCAGTACTTC,CATSDLRRYEQYF
TRBV11-2,17,TRBJ2-5,.,TRBD2,TGTGCCAGCAGCTTGGGACTAGCGGGGGGACCATGGGAGACCCAGTACTTC,CASSLGLAGGPWETQYF
TRBV12-3/TRBV12-4,14,TRBJ2-7,.,.,TGTGCCAGCAGTTTAGGGACCCCCTCCTACGAGCAGTACTTC,CASSLGTPSYEQYF
TRBV5-1,15,TRBJ2-1,.,TRBD2,TGCGCCAGCAGCTGGGGGACTAGCGGGGGCGATGAGCAGTTCTTC,CASSWGTSGGDEQFF
TRBV7-2,19,TRBJ2-7,few,TRBD2,TGTGCCAGCAGCTTAGCTGTTTCAGCGGGGGGGCTGTGGTCCTACGAGCAGTACTTC,CASSLAVSAGGLWSYEQYF
TRBV29-1,15,TRBJ2-1,few,.,TGCAGCGTTGAAGGGAGTCGGATTAGTCTCAATGAGCAGTTCTTC,CSVEGSRISLNEQFF
TRBV6-2/TRBV6-3,15,TRBJ2-7,many,TRBD2,TGTGCCAGCAGCCGCACGACTAGCGGGAGGGACGAGCAGTACTTC,CASSRTTSGRDEQYF
TRBV7-2,12,TRBJ2-7,few,TRBD2,TGTGCCAGCAACCTCGGGGGGGACGAGCAGTACTTC,CASNLGGDEQYF
TRBV7-2,15,TRBJ2-2,.,.,TGTGCCAGCAGTTTGACCTCTCGAGTCACCGGGGAGCTGTTTTTT,CASSLTSRVTGELFF
TRBV12-3/TRBV12-4,15,TRBJ1-1,few,.,TGTGCCAGCAGTTTCCTCGGACGGTTGAACACTGAAGCTTTCTTT,CASSFLGRLNTEAFF
TRBV2,10,TRBJ2-1,.,.,TGTGCCAGCAGTTGGGGGGAGCAGTTCTTC,CASSWGEQFF
TRBV28,16,TRBJ2-1,.,TRBD1,TGTGCCAGCAGTCGGGACAGCACTCGCCCCTACAATGAGCAGTTCTTC,CASSRDSTRPYNEQFF
TRBV28,15,TRBJ2-5,few,.,TGTGCCAGCAGTTTGCGGGTGGGAGTACCCGAGACCCAGTACTTC,CASSLRVGVPETQYF
TRBV27,15,TRBJ2-5,many,.,TGTGCCAGCAGTTTATCGACAGGAACCCAAGAGACCCAGTACTTC,CASSLSTGTQETQYF